This TCR beta chain was identified during a study of cytomegalovirus exposure and HLA in healthy donors. In the case of this clone: Antigen specificity is unknown.

Points from the study as a whole: TCR beta sequences reportedly predicted the HLA-A and HLA-B alleles of most subjects accurately.

The CDR3 length is 15 residues. Germline assignment: CDR1 LNHNV and CDR2 YYDKDF (reference sequence). Trimming cost V 0 bases and J 8 bases, with 13 bases left between them. Primers: 60 Vbeta forward and 13 Jbeta reverse. TCRdb's table, derived via immunoSEQ multiplex PCR, lists solely in-frame clones and lacks some. This table holds around 120,000 clones, around 80% found once. The receptor's source is a woman in her forties in good health and CMV-seronegative. Sequencing was done on a sample of PBMCs. The chain has TRBV15 and TRBJ1-4, with a possible D match to TRBD1 (5 bases). CDR3 protein: CATSRDARAEEKLFF. CDR3 DNA sequence: TGTGCCACCAGCAGAGATGCCAGGGCGGAGGAAAAACTGTTTTTT.